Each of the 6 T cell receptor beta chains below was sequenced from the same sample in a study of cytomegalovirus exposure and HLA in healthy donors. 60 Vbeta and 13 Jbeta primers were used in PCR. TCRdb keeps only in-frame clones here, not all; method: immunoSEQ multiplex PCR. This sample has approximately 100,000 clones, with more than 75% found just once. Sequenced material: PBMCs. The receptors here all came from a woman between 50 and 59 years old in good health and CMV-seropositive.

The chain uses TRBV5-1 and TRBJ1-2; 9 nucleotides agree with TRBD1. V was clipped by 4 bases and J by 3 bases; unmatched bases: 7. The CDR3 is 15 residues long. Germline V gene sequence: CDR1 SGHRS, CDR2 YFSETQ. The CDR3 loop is CASSPGTGRDYGYTF. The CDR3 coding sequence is TGCGCCAGCAGCCCCGGGACAGGGAGGGACTATGGCTACACCTTC.

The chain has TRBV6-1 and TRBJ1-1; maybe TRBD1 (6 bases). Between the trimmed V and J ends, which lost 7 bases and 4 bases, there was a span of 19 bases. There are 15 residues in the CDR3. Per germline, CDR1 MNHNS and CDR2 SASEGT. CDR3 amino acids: CASTLGPPGVTEAFF. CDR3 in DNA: TGTGCCAGCACCCTCGGGCCCCCAGGGGTCACTGAAGCTTTCTTT.

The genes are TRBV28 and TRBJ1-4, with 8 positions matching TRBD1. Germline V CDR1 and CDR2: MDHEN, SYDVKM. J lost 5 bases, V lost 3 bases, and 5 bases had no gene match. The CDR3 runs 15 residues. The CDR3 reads CASSFLQGGNEKLFF. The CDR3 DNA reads TGTGCCAGCAGTTTTCTACAGGGGGGAAATGAAAAACTGTTTTTT. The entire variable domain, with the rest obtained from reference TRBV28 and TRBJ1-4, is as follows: DVKVTQSSRYLVKRTGEKVFLECVQDMDHENMFWYRQDPGLGLRLIYFSYDVKMKEKGDIPEGYSVSREKKERFSLILESASTNQTSMYLCASSFLQGGNEKLFFGSGTQLSVL.

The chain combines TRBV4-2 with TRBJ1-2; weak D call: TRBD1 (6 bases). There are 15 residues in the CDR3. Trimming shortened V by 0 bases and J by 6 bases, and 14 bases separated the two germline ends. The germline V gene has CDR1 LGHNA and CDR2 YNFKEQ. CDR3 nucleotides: TGTGCCAGCAGCCAAGAAAGGGGGGGGATCAATGGCTACACCTTC. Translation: CASSQERGGINGYTF.

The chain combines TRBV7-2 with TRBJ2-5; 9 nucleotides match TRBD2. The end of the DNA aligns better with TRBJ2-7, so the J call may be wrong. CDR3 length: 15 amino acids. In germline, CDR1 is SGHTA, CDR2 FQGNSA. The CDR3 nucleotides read TGTGCCAGCAGCTTAAACCCGGGACTAGCATACGAGCAGTACTTC. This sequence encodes CASSLNPGLAYEQYF.

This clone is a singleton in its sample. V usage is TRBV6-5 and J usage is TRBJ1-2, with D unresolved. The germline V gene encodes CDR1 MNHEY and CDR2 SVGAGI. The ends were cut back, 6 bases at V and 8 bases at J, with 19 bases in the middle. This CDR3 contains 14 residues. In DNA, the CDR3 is TGTGCCAGCAGGGGAGTGGGAGCTTCGGCAGGCTACACCTTC. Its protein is CASRGVGASAGYTF.